This TCR beta chain was captured in a study of blood T cell repertoires in COVID-19. This CDR3 comprises 17 residues. Trimming left V 1 base short and J 2 bases short, with 16 bases between. Germline CDR1 reads KGHSH; CDR2 reads LQKENI. Per the original data handling: Reference gene primer amplification gave nucleated cell count estimates. The method was immunoSEQ multiplex PCR; TCRdb's version includes in-frame clones alone and lacks a portion of them. The V and J calls and clone size were taken over from that table, and D and trimming were inferred from the DNA. Of under 40,000 clones listed, roughly 90% are singletons.

V gene TRBV18 combines with J gene TRBJ2-3; D is perhaps TRBD2 (7 bases). This TCR derives from a man in his sixties or seventies with active COVID-19. Sequencing input: peripheral blood. CDR3 DNA: TGTGCCAGCTCACCACGATACGGGGGGCCGAACACAGATACGCAGTATTTT. Amino acids: CASSPRYGGPNTDTQYF.